The 5 T cell receptor beta chains below come from one sample, sequenced in a study of control samples from healthy donors and cancer patients. Sequencing was performed with immunoSEQ multiplex PCR; in TCRdb, only in-frame clones are kept and a portion is missing. The data show about 140,000 clones, approximately 94% seen once. The specimen sequenced was blood. These receptors all come from a man aged 35-49 years in good health.

This chain connects TRBV4-3 to TRBJ2-2; perhaps TRBD2 as D (5 bases). CDR1 LGHNA and CDR2 YSLEER come from the germline V gene. The V and J ends lost 1 base and 6 bases respectively, with 12 bases between them. CDR3 length: 15 residues. The CDR3 is CASSQVPGWAGELFF. CDR3 nucleotide sequence: TGCGCCAGCAGCCAAGTACCGGGGTGGGCCGGGGAGCTGTTTTTT.

The chain has TRBV7-3 and TRBJ2-1, with 10 bases matching TRBD2. CDR1 is SGHTA, CDR2 FQGTGA, per germline. The CDR3 has 16 amino acids. The V and J ends lost 5 bases and 8 bases, in that order; junction bases with no gene match: 12. DNA of the CDR3: TGTGCCAGCAGCCGCGGTGGGGCTAGCGGGAGCTATGAGCAGTTCTTC. Translated: CASSRGGASGSYEQFF. Drawing the rest from reference TRBV7-3 and TRBJ2-1, the complete variable domain is GAGVSQTPSNKVTEKGKYVELRCDPISGHTALYWYRQSLGQGPEFLIYFQGTGAADDSGLPNDRFFAVRPEGSVSTLKIQRTERGDSAVYLCASSRGGASGSYEQFFGPGTRLTVL.

The gene calls are TRBV6-2 or TRBV6-3 and TRBJ1-2; no reliable D call. The CDR3 sequence is 12 residues long. Trimming shortened V by 5 bases and J by 5 bases, and 9 bases separated the two germline ends. Looked up from germline, CDR1 is MNHEY and CDR2 is SVGEGT. The CDR3 nucleotides are TGTGCCAGCAGTGCCCGGGGTTATGGCTACACCTTC. It is translated as CASSARGYGYTF.

The rearrangement uses TRBV5-6 and TRBJ2-5, with 11 bases fitting TRBD1. The CDR3 totals 16 residues. Germline assignment: CDR1 SGHDT and CDR2 YYEEEE. V lost 1 base to trimming and J lost 6 bases; unmatched junction nucleotides: 8. The CDR3 loop is CASSLSGTGGRKTQYF. As DNA, the CDR3 is TGTGCCAGCAGCTTGTCCGGGACAGGGGGTAGAAAGACCCAGTACTTC. The variable domain in full, with the rest retrieved from reference TRBV5-6 and TRBJ2-5, is DAGVTQSPTHLIKTRGQQVTLRCSPKSGHDTVSWYQQALGQGPQFIFQYYEEEERQRGNFPDRFSGHQFPNYSSELNVNALLLGDSALYLCASSLSGTGGRKTQYFGPGTRLLVL.

V and J are TRBV2 and TRBJ1-1, with D tentatively TRBD1 (5 bases). This CDR3 is built from 15 residues. Looked up from germline, CDR1 is SNHLY and CDR2 is FYNNEI. V was shortened by 2 bases and J by 3 bases, with 13 bases between the two germline ends. The CDR3 sequence is CASSERGWSDTEAFF. The CDR3 DNA reads TGTGCCAGCAGTGAACGGGGGTGGAGTGACACTGAAGCTTTCTTT.